Sequencing of this T cell receptor beta chain was carried out in a study of early T cells in non-severe SARS-CoV-2 infection. The protocol attached unique molecular identifiers to individual cDNA molecules. Via MiXCR, TCRdb re-called the 5' RACE reads, giving one row per CDR3 protein. The data show under 35,000 distinct CDR3 sequences, 4.5% to 6% seen once. This clonotype originated in an adult who was a healthcare worker with PCR-confirmed SARS-CoV-2 infection or an uninfected control (not recorded which). Sequenced sample: whole blood.

The CDR3: CASSGSYNEQFF. The CDR3 region has the DNA TGTGCCAGCAGCGGTTCCTACAATGAGCAGTTCTTC. The V call is TRBV11-2, the J call TRBJ2-1; D gene uncertain. Germline values: CDR1 SGHAT, CDR2 FQNNGV. V was cut by 5 bases and J by 1 base, with 3 bases left in between. The CDR3 length is 12 residues.